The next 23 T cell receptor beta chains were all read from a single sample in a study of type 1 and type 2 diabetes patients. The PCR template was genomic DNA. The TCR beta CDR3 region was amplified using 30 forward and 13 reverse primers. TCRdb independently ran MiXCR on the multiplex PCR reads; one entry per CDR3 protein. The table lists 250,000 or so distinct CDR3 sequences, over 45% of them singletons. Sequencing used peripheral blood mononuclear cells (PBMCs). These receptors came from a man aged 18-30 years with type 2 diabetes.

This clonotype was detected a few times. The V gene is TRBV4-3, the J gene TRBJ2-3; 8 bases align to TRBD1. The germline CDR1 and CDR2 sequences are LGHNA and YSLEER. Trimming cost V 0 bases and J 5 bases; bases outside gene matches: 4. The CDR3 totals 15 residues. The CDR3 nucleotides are TGCGCCAGCAGCCAAGAAGGTACAGGGGGAGATACGCAGTATTTT. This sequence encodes CASSQEGTGGDTQYF.

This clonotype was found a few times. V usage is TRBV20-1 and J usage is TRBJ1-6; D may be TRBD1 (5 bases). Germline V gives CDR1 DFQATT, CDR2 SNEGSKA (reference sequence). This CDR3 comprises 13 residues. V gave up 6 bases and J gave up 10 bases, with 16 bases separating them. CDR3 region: CSAPGGWSSPLHF. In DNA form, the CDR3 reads TGCAGTGCCCCGGGGGGGTGGAGCTCACCCCTCCACTTT.

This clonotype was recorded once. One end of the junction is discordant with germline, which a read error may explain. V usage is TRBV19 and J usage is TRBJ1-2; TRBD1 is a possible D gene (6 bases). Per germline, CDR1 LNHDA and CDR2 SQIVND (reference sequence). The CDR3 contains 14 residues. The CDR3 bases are TGTGCCAGTAGTAGCCCCAGGGGTAACTATGGCTACACCTTT. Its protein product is CASSSPRGNYGYTF.

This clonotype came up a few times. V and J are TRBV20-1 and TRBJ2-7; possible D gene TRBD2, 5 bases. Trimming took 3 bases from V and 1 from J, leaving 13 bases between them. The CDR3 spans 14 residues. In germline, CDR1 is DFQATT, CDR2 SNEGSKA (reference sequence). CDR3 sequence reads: CSARRVVASYEQYF. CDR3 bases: TGCAGTGCTAGGCGGGTTGTAGCTTCCTACGAGCAGTACTTC.

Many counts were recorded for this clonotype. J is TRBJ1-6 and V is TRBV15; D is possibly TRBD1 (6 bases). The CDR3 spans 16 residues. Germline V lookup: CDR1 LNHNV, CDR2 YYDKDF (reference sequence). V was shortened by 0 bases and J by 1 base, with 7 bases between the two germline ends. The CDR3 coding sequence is TGTGCCACCAGCAGAGAGGGGGCGTCCTATAATTCACCCCTCCACTTT. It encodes CATSREGASYNSPLHF.

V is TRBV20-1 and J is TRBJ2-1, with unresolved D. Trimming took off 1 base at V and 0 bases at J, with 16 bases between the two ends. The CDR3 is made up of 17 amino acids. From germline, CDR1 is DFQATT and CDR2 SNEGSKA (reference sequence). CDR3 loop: CSARATHRPSSYNEQFF. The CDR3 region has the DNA TGCAGTGCTAGAGCCACCCACCGGCCAAGCTCCTACAATGAGCAGTTCTTC.

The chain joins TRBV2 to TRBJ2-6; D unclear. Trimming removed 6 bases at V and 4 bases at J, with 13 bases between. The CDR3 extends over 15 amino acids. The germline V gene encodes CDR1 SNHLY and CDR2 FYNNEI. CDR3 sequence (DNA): TGTGCCAGCAGCTCCTCCTCATCGGGGGCCAACGTCCTGACTTTC. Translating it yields CASSSSSSGANVLTF.

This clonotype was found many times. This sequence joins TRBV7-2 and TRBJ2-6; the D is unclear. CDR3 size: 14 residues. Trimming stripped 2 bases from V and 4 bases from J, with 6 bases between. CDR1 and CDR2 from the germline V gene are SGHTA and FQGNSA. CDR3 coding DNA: TGTGCCAGCAGCTTATCTCGGGGGGCCAACGTCCTGACTTTC. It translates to CASSLSRGANVLTF.

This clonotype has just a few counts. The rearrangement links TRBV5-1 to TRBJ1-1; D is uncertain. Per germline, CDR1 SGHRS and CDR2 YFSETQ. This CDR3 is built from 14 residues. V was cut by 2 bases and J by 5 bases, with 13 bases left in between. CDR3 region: CASSLGGKVTEAFF. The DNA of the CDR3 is TGCGCCAGCAGCTTAGGAGGAAAGGTTACTGAAGCTTTCTTT.

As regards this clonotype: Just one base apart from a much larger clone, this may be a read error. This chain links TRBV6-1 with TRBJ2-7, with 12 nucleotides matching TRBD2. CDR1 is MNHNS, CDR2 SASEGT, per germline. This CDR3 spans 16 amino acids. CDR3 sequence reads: CAGSGGTSGFHYEQYF. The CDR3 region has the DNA TGTGCCGGCAGTGGGGGGACTAGCGGGTTCCACTACGAGCAGTACTTC.

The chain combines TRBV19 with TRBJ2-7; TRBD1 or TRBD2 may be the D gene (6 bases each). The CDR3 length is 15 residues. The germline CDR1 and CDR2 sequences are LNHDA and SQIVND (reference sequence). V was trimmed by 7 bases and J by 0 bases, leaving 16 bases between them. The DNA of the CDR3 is TGTGCCAGTACCATGGCCGGGGGCTCCTCCTACGAGCAGTACTTC. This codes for CASTMAGGSSYEQYF.

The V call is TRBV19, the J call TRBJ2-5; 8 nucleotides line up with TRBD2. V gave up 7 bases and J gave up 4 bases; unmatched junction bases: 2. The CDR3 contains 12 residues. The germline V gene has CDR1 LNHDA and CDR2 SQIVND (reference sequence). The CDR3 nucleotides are TGTGCCAGTACAAGCGGGAGAGAGACCCAGTACTTC. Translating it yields CASTSGRETQYF.

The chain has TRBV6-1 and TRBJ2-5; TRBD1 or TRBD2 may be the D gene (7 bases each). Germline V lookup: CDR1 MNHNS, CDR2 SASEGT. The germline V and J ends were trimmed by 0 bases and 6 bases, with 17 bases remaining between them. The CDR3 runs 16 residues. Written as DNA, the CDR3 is TGTGCCAGCAGTGAAGCGGGAGGGGACAGTTTAAAGACCCAGTACTTC. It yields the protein CASSEAGGDSLKTQYF.

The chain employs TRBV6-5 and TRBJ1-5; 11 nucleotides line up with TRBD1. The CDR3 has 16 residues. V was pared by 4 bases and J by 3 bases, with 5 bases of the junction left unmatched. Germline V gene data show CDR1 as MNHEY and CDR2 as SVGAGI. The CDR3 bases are TGTGCCAGCAGTTCAACGGGACAGGGGGTCAATCAGCCCCAGCATTTT. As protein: CASSSTGQGVNQPQHF.

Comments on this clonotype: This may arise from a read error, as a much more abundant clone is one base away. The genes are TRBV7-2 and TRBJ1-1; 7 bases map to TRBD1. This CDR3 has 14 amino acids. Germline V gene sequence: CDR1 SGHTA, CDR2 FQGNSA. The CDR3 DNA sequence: TGTGCCAGCAGCTTCGGGACAGTGAACACTGAAGCTCTCTTT. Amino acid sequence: CASSFGTVNTEALF.

This CDR3 is CASSPQSGETQYF. The CDR3 DNA follows: TGTGCCAGCTCACCACAGTCGGGAGAGACCCAGTACTTC. V and J are TRBV18 and TRBJ2-5; unclear D gene. CDR1 is KGHSH and CDR2 is LQKENI in the germline V gene. The CDR3 extends over 13 amino acids. With 1 base removed from V and 4 bases from J, the gap between germline ends came to 7 bases. The full variable domain, in which reference TRBV18 and TRBJ2-5 provide the parts outside the CDR3, is NAGVMQNPRHLVRRRGQEARLRCSPMKGHSHVYWYRQLPEEGLKFMVYLQKENIIDESGMPKERFSAEFPKEGPSILRIQQVVRGDSAAYFCASSPQSGETQYFGPGTRLLVL.

The CDR3 DNA reads as TGTGCCAGCAGTTTAGGAGTGGGGATAGCGGGAGGGTCTACCTCCTACGAGCAGTACTTC. Translating it yields CASSLGVGIAGGSTSYEQYF. The chain joins TRBV27 to TRBJ2-7, with 11 nucleotides matching TRBD2. The CDR3 is 20 residues long. Germline CDR1 reads MNHEY; CDR2 reads SMNVEV (reference sequence). After removal of 2 bases from V and 0 bases from J, the junction contained 15 bases not matched to a gene.

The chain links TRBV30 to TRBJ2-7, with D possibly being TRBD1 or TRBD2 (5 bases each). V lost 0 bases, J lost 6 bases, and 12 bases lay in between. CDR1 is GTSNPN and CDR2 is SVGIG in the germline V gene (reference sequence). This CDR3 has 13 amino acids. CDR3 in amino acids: CAWSVFKGSEQYF. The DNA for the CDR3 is TGTGCCTGGAGTGTATTCAAGGGGAGCGAGCAGTACTTC.

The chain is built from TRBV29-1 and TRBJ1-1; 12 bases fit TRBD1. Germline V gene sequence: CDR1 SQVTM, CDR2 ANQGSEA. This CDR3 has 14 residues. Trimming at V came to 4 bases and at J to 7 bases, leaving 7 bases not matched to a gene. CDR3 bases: TGCAGCGTTGGGGACAGGGGGCCAGTAATTGAAGCTTTCTTT. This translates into CSVGDRGPVIEAFF.

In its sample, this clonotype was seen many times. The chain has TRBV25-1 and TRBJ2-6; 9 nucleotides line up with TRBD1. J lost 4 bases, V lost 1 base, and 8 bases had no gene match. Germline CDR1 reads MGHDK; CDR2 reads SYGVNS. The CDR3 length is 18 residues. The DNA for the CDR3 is TGTGCCAGCAGTGAATCCGGGACAGGGCTAGGGGGGGCCAACGTCCTGACTTTC. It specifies CASSESGTGLGGANVLTF.

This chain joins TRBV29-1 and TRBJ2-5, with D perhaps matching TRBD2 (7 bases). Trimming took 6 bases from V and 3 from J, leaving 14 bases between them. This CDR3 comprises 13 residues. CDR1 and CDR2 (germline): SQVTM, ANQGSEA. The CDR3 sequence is CSVAGGLKETQYF. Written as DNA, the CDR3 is TGCAGCGTGGCCGGGGGGCTAAAAGAGACCCAGTACTTC.

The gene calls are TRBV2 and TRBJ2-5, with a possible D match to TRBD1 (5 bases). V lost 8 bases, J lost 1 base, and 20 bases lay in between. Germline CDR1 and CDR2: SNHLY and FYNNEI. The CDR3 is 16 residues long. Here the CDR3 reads CASQSGAYVPQETQYF. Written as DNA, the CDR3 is TGTGCCAGCCAGTCTGGGGCCTACGTACCCCAAGAGACCCAGTACTTC.

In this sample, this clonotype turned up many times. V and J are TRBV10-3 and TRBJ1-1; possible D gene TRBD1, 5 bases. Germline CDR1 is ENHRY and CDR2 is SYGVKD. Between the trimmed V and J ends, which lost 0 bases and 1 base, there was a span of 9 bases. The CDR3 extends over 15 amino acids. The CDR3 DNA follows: TGTGCCATCAGTGAGTCAGGGGCAGGGAACACTGAAGCTTTCTTT. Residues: CAISESGAGNTEAFF.